The sequence of this T cell receptor beta chain was determined in a study of quantifying T cell responses using KT2 cells. Across the whole study: Reverse transcription used primers in the TCR alpha and beta constant regions.

The cDNA 3' end received a ligated oligonucleotide with a UMI. An equimolar mix of RC1.1 and RC1.2 primed the beta chain across TRBC1 and TRBC2. TCRdb passed the UMI-ligation and nested PCR reads through MiXCR, listing each CDR3 protein once. The sample comprises 40,000 to 50,000 distinct CDR3 sequences, approximately 15% of which are singletons, and around two fifths rests with the top ten. This clonotype was detected only a few times. The junction had 7 bases not matched to a gene; V was cut back by 0 bases and J by 3 bases. The CDR3 totals 17 residues. Germline CDR1 reads LGHDT; CDR2 reads YNNKEL (reference sequence). A range of KT2-to-PBMC ratios was made using fixed PBMC numbers.

The source of this sequence is a human donor. Material: PBMCs spiked with cells of the T cell clone KT2. The chain combines TRBV3-1 with TRBJ2-3; TRBD2 matches at 9 bases. The CDR3 sequence is CASSQDRASGETDTQYF. Written as DNA, the CDR3 is TGTGCCAGCAGCCAAGATAGGGCTAGCGGGGAAACAGATACGCAGTATTTT.